The sequence of this TCR beta chain was determined in a study of T cell repertoires in cytomegalovirus infection. This clonotype was counted only a few times. TCRdb redid the calling of the reads with MiXCR, one entry per CDR3 protein. There are around 190,000 distinct CDR3 sequences in the sample; approximately 15% occur only once, and 25% to 30% lies in the top ten. The V gene lost 1 base and the J gene lost 3 bases, with 7 bases spanning the gap. This CDR3 has 14 amino acids. Germline loops: CDR1 SGHTA, CDR2 FQGNSA. This rearrangement joins TRBV7-2 to TRBJ1-5; TRBD1 is a possible D gene (5 bases). The sample consisted of PBMCs. The sequence was collected from a human donor in good health (CMV status not recorded). Some clones in this sample may be carry-over from other donors' samples. The CDR3 nucleotides are TGTGCCAGCAGCTTAGAGGGGTACAATCAGCCCCAGCATTTT. Its protein is CASSLEGYNQPQHF.